The rows below give T cell receptor beta chains drawn from one sample of a study of blood T cells in healthy people across ages. TCRdb fed the 5' RACE reads into MiXCR, producing one record per CDR3 protein. The table shows some 640,000 distinct CDR3 sequences, with 45% to 50% occurring only once. Source material: blood. The receptors originated from a woman aged 55-70 years in good health. The CDR3 runs from the conserved cysteine through the conserved F or W. Not all rows give a size; the values are once, few, many and, for expanded clones, a class.

J,size,V,CDR3
TRBJ2-7,.,TRBV7-2,CASSGSGTSPYEQYF
TRBJ2-4,.,TRBV4-3,CASSQDLAINIQYF
TRBJ2-7,few,TRBV20-1,CSAPSGGYYEQYF
TRBJ2-7,.,TRBV5-6,CASSLVQGWNEQYF
TRBJ2-7,.,TRBV29-1,CSVEDREIYEQYF
TRBJ2-3,.,TRBV29-1,CSVEDGDRGADTQYF
TRBJ1-5,once,TRBV5-5,CASSFFGGDQPQHF
TRBJ2-1,.,TRBV6-2/TRBV6-3,CASSSAGKGDDEQFF
TRBJ2-1,.,TRBV28,CASSLIPRAGYNEQFF
TRBJ2-7,.,TRBV20-1,CSARGTGGYEQYF
TRBJ2-7,once,TRBV5-4,CASSTVLAGQETKYF
TRBJ2-1,.,TRBV10-3,CAISPVGDGGRFF
TRBJ2-3,.,TRBV11-2,CASSLAGRGADTQYF
TRBJ1-1,.,TRBV5-1,CASSQGLHTEAFF
TRBJ2-5,.,TRBV12-3/TRBV12-4,CASGRNRGEGETQYF
TRBJ1-1,.,TRBV18,CASSPPGTGDTEAFF
TRBJ2-3,once,TRBV28,CASTNGLFLTTDTQYF
TRBJ2-5,few,TRBV7-8,CASSLRGRGETQYF
TRBJ2-3,.,TRBV4-1,CASSLTSGSGDTQYF
TRBJ1-6,.,TRBV4-2,CASSQDNYNSPLHF
TRBJ2-1,few,TRBV9,CASSVGSGGYNEQFF
TRBJ2-3,.,TRBV20-1,CSAPTSGRQDTQYF
TRBJ1-2,few,TRBV29-1,CSVPKEGVGYTF